A selection of T cell receptor beta chains follows, all from one sample in a study of regulatory T cells in long-lasting Graves disease. TCRdb called the multiplex PCR reads again in MiXCR, with one record for every CDR3 protein. The repertoire holds roughly 400,000 distinct CDR3 sequences, around 20% seen once, with around 20% in the top ten. This material consisted of peripheral blood mononuclear cells (PBMCs), taken when the disease was refractory, from a patient treated with antithyroid drugs. Receptors originate from a female donor with Graves disease. Both conserved end residues are part of each CDR3. A D gene is named only where the DNA matches it firmly. Only part of the rows carry a size: once, few, many, or a class if the clone is expanded.

j_gene,abundance,d_gene,v_gene,CDR3nt,CDR3aa
TRBJ2-2,few,NA,TRBV7-2,TGTGCCAGCAGCTTATATGACACCGGGGAGCTGTTTTTT,CASSLYDTGELFF
TRBJ2-3,NA,TRBD2,TRBV2,TGTGCCAGCAGTTTATGGACTAGCGGGAGTACGGATACGCAGTATTTT,CASSLWTSGSTDTQYF
TRBJ1-3,few,NA,TRBV6-2/TRBV6-3,TGTGCCAGCAGTATAAGCTTAAAGGGGTCATTCGCCGGAAACACCATATATTTT,CASSISLKGSFAGNTIYF
TRBJ1-6,NA,NA,TRBV6-1,TGTGCCAGCAGACCTGACAGTCCTAATTCACCCCTCCACTTT,CASRPDSPNSPLHF
TRBJ2-5,many,TRBD2,TRBV29-1,TGCAGCGTTCCCCGACTAGCGGGAGGGCCAGGCGAGACCCAGTACTTC,CSVPRLAGGPGETQYF
TRBJ1-5,many,NA,TRBV30,TGTGCCTGGAGTAGCGGGGCGATGGTTCAGCCCCAGCATTTT,CAWSSGAMVQPQHF
TRBJ1-1,few,TRBD1,TRBV20-1,TGCAGTGCTAGAGCGGTCCCAGGGGGGACTGAAGCTTTCTTT,CSARAVPGGTEAFF
TRBJ1-2,NA,NA,TRBV6-1,TGTGCCAGCAGCCCTGTCGAGGCAGTCAAAGCCTATGGCTACACCTTC,CASSPVEAVKAYGYTF
TRBJ2-2,few,TRBD2,TRBV12-3/TRBV12-4,TGTGCCAGCAGACCGGGACTAGCGATCGGGGAGCTGTTTTTT,CASRPGLAIGELFF
TRBJ1-2,NA,NA,TRBV7-9,TGTGCCAGCAGCCCACCCGCGGATCCAGACTATGGCTACACCTTC,CASSPPADPDYGYTF
TRBJ2-7,NA,NA,TRBV6-5,TGTGCCAGCAGTTACGCCGCCGGCTTCTACGAGCAGTACTTC,CASSYAAGFYEQYF
TRBJ2-1,NA,NA,TRBV12-3/TRBV12-4,TGTGCCAGCGCCGGCCTCGGGCAGGTCTACAATGAGCAGTTCTTC,CASAGLGQVYNEQFF
TRBJ2-5,many,TRBD2,TRBV6-1,TGTGCCAGCAAGTTAGCGGGAGGGCCGTGGGAGACCCAGTACTTC,CASKLAGGPWETQYF
TRBJ2-7,NA,NA,TRBV4-3,TGCGCCAGCAGCCAAGATGGCGCAGGGGAAATCACCTACGAGCAGTACTTC,CASSQDGAGEITYEQYF
TRBJ2-7,NA,NA,TRBV30,TGTGCCTGGGGGCGGACTGTGCCCCACGAGCAGTACTTC,CAWGRTVPHEQYF
TRBJ2-4,NA,NA,TRBV19,TGTGCCAGTAGTATATTGGGCGGAGCCAAAAACATTCAGTACTTC,CASSILGGAKNIQYF
TRBJ2-3,NA,TRBD2,TRBV3-1,TGTGCCAGCAGCCAGTCCGGGAGGGGCACAGATACGCAGTATTTT,CASSQSGRGTDTQYF
TRBJ1-1,few,NA,TRBV5-1,TGCGCCAGCAGCTTGGCCCTTAGGGGAGACAACACTGAAGCTTTCTTT,CASSLALRGDNTEAFF
TRBJ2-7,many,TRBD2,TRBV11-2,TGTGCCAGCAGCTTAGAGTTTGGCGGGAGTTACGAGCAGTACTTC,CASSLEFGGSYEQYF
TRBJ2-7,NA,NA,TRBV9,TGTGCCAGCAGCGTAGCCGGAACAGGTCTGGGTGAGCAGTACTTC,CASSVAGTGLGEQYF
TRBJ1-2,many,NA,TRBV7-2,TGTGCCAGCAGCTTAGATCTTTATGGCTACACCTTC,CASSLDLYGYTF
TRBJ2-2,NA,TRBD2,TRBV6-1,TGTGCCAGCAGCACGAGGGGACTAGCGGCGAACACCGGGGAGCTGTTTTTT,CASSTRGLAANTGELFF
TRBJ2-1,NA,TRBD2,TRBV6-2/TRBV6-3,TGTGCCAGCAGTTACCCGTCAATAGCGGGAGTGGAAATGTTCTTC,CASSYPSIAGVEMFF
TRBJ1-2,NA,NA,TRBV7-2,TGTGCCAGCAGCTTAGCGGACTATGACTACACCTTC,CASSLADYDYTF
TRBJ2-6,NA,NA,TRBV28,TGTGCCAGCGGCGATTCTGGGGCCGACGTCCTGACTTTC,CASGDSGADVLTF
TRBJ1-2,many,NA,TRBV2,TGTGCCAGCAGAGAAAGTCAAGTCGCGGACTATGGCTACACCTTC,CASRESQVADYGYTF
TRBJ2-7,many,NA,TRBV11-2,TGTGCCAGCAGCTTAGATCCGGGGTGGGAGCAGTACTTC,CASSLDPGWEQYF
TRBJ2-7,many,TRBD2,TRBV6-1,TGTGCCAGCAGAAGGACTAGCGAAGCCTACGAGCAGTACTTC,CASRRTSEAYEQYF
TRBJ2-7,many,NA,TRBV24-1,TGTGCCACCAGTGACTTCCCTGGAGACGAACTAAAACGGGGGTTCTACGAGCAGTACTTC,CATSDFPGDELKRGFYEQYF
TRBJ2-5,NA,NA,TRBV18,TGTGCCAGCTCACCCGAGGTCGGGGTTGAAGAGACCCAGTACTTC,CASSPEVGVEETQYF
TRBJ2-7,NA,TRBD2,TRBV27,TGTGCCAGCAGTTCAGCGGGGACTAGCGGGAGTTACGAGCAGTACTTC,CASSSAGTSGSYEQYF
TRBJ2-6,NA,TRBD1,TRBV11-2,TGTGCCAGCAGCTCAAACCTTCAGGGGGCCGGGGCCAACGTCCTGACTTTC,CASSSNLQGAGANVLTF
TRBJ1-6,few,NA,TRBV29-1,TGCAGCGCCGGGGAGCGGAATTCACCCCTCCACTTT,CSAGERNSPLHF
TRBJ1-2,few,NA,TRBV30,TGTGCCTGGAGTTGGATTCAGGGGCCAGGCTACACCTTC,CAWSWIQGPGYTF
TRBJ2-2,many,NA,TRBV2,TGTGCCAGCAAAATAGGGGGAGTTGACACCGGGGAGCTGTTTTTT,CASKIGGVDTGELFF
TRBJ1-4,few,NA,TRBV7-2,TGTGCCAGCAGCTTAGACGGGACTCGGGAAAAACTGTTTTTT,CASSLDGTREKLFF
TRBJ1-5,once,NA,TRBV4-1,TGCGCCAGCAGCCAACGGGAGGACCCTAGGCAGCCCCAGCATTTT,CASSQREDPRQPQHF
TRBJ2-5,NA,NA,TRBV5-6,TGTGCCAGCAGCTTGGAGGGTCTTCTCGCAGAGACCCAGTACTTC,CASSLEGLLAETQYF
TRBJ2-2,NA,TRBD2,TRBV6-5,TGTGCCAGCAGTTCCCCCAGCGGGACTTCTTTTTGGACCGGGGAGCTGTTTTTT,CASSSPSGTSFWTGELFF
TRBJ2-7,many,NA,TRBV28,TGTGCCAGCAGTTTACGAGGCACGATCTCCTACGAGCAGTACTTC,CASSLRGTISYEQYF
TRBJ2-1,NA,TRBD1,TRBV6-6,TGTGCCAGCAGTTACTCGAGGACAGGGATGGTCTACAATGAGCAGTTCTTC,CASSYSRTGMVYNEQFF
TRBJ2-2,NA,TRBD2,TRBV3-1,TGTGCCAGCAGCCACTTTACTAGCGGGGACACCGGGGAGCTGTTTTTT,CASSHFTSGDTGELFF
TRBJ2-7,many,NA,TRBV3-1,TGTGCCAGCAGCCAAGACGATCTCTACGAGCAGTACTTC,CASSQDDLYEQYF